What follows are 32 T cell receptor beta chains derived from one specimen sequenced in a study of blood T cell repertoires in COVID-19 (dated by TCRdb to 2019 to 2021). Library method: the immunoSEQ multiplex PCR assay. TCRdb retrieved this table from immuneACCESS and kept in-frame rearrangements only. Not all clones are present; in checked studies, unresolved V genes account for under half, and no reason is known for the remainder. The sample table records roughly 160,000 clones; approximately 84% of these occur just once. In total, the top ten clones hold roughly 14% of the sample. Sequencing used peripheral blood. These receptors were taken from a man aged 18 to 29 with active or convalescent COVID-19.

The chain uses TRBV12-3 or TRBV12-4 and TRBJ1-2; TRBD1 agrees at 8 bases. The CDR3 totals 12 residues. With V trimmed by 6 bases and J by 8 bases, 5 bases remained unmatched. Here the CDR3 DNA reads TGTGCCAGCAGCCCCGGACAGGGAGGCTACACCTTC. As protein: CASSPGQGGYTF.

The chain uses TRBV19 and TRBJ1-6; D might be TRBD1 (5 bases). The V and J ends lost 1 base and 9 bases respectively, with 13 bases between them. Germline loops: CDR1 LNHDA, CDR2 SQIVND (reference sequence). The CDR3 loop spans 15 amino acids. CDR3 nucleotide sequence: TGTGCCAGTAGTATAGTGAAGGGAGGGGCTTCACCCCTCCACTTT. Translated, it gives CASSIVKGGASPLHF.

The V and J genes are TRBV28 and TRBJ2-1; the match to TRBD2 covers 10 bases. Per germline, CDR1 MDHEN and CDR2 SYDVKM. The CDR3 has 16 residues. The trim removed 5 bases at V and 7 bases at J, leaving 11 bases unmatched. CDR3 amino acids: CASSLTVAGGSNEQFF. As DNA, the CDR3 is TGTGCCAGCAGTCTAACGGTAGCGGGAGGTAGTAATGAGCAGTTCTTC.

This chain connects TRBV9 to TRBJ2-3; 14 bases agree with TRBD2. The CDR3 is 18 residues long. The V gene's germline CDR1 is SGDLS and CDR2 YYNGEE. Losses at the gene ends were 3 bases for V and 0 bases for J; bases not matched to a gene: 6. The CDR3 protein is CASSASRLAGGSTDTQYF. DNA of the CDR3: TGTGCCAGCAGCGCCTCCCGACTAGCGGGAGGGAGCACAGATACGCAGTATTTT.

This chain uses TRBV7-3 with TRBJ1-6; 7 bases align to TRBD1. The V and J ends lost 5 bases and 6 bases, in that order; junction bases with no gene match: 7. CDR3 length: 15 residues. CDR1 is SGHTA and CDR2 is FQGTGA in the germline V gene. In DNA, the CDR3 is TGTGCCAGCAGCCCGGAACAGGGGCTTAATTCACCCCTCCACTTT. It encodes CASSPEQGLNSPLHF.

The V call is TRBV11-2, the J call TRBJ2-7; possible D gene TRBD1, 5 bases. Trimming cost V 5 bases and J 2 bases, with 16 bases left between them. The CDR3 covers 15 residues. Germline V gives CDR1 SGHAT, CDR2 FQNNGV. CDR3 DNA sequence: TGTGCCAGCAGCCCTACGGCGGCAGGGCCCTACGAGCAGTACTTC. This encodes CASSPTAAGPYEQYF.

DNA for the CDR3: TGTGCCAGCAGCTTAGTGGGACGGACAGTTAACACCGGGGAGCTGTTTTTT. Translating it yields CASSLVGRTVNTGELFF. The chain uses TRBV7-6 and TRBJ2-2, with TRBD1 as a possible D gene (6 bases). CDR3 length: 17 amino acids. CDR1 SGHVS and CDR2 FNYEAQ come from the germline V gene. Trimming pared 1 base from V and 2 bases from J, leaving 14 bases between.

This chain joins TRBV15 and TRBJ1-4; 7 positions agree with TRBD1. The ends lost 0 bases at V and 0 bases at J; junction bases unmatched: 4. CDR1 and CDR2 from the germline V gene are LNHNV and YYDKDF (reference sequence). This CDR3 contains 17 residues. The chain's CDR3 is CATSRDLGTATNEKLFF. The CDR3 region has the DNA TGTGCCACCAGCAGAGATCTAGGGACAGCAACTAATGAAAAACTGTTTTTT.

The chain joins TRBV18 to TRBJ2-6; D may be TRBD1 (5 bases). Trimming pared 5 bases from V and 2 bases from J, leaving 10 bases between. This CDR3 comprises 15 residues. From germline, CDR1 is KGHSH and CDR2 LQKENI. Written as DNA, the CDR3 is TGTGCCAGCTCAGTCCAGGGAACTGGGGCCAACGTCCTGACTTTC. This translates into CASSVQGTGANVLTF.

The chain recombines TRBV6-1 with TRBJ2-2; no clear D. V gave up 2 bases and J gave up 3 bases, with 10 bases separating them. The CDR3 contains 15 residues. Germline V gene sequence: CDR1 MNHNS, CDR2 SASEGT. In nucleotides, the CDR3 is TGTGCCAGCAGTGAATATGGCAGTTACACCGGGGAGCTGTTTTTT. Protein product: CASSEYGSYTGELFF.

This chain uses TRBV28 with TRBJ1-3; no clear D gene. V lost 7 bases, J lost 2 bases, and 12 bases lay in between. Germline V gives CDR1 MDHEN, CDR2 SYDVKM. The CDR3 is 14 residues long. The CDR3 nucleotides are TGTGCCAGCAACGGCCCGGGAACTGGAAACACCATATATTTT. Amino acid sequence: CASNGPGTGNTIYF.

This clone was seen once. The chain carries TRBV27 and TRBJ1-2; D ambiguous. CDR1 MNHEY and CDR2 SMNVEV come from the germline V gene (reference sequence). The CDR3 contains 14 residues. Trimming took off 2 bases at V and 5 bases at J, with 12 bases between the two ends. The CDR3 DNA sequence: TGTGCCAGCAGTTTAAATCGGGGTTGGTATGGCTACACCTTC. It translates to CASSLNRGWYGYTF.

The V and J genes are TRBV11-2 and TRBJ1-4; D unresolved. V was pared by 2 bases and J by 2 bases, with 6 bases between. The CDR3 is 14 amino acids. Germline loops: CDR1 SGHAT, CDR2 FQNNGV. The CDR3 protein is CASSLNPTNEKLFF. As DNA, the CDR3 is TGTGCCAGCAGCTTAAATCCGACTAATGAAAAACTGTTTTTT.

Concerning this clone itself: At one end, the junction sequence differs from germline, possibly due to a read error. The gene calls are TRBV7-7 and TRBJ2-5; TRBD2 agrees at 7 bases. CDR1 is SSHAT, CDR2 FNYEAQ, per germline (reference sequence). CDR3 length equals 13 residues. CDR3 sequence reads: CASSLREQETQYF. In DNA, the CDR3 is TGTGCTAGCAGCTTGCGGGAGCAAGAGACCCAGTACTTC.

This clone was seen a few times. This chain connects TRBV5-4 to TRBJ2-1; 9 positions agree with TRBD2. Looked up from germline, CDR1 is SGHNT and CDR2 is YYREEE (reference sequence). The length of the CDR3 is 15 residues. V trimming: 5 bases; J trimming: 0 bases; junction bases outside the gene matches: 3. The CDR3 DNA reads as TGTGCCAGCAGATTTAGCGGGAGCTCCTACAATGAGCAGTTCTTC. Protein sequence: CASRFSGSSYNEQFF.

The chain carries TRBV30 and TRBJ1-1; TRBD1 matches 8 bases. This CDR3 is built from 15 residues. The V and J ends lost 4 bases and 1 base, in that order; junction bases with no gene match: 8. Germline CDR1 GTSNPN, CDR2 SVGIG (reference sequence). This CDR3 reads CAWKTGDRKNTEAFF. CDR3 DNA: TGTGCCTGGAAAACGGGGGACAGGAAGAACACTGAAGCTTTCTTT.

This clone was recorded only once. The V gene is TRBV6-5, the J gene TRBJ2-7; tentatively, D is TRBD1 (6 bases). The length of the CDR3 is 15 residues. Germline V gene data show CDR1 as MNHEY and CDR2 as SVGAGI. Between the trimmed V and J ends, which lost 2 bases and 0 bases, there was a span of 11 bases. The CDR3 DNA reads TGTGCCAGCAGTTACAGACAGGCACCCTCCTACGAGCAGTACTTC. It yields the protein CASSYRQAPSYEQYF.

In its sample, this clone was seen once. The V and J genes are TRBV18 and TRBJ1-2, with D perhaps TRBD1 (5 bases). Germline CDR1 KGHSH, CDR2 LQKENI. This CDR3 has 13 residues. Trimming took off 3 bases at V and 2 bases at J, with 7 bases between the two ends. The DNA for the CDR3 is TGTGCCAGCTCACCGACAGAGAACTATGGCTACACCTTC. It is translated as CASSPTENYGYTF. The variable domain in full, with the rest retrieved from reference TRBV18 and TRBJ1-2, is NAGVMQNPRHLVRRRGQEARLRCSPMKGHSHVYWYRQLPEEGLKFMVYLQKENIIDESGMPKERFSAEFPKEGPSILRIQQVVRGDSAAYFCASSPTENYGYTFGSGTRLTVV.

The CDR3 DNA reads as TGTGCCATCAGTGAGGGTGGAGGGATGATCGGAAATGGCTACACCTTC. Translated, it gives CAISEGGGMIGNGYTF. V gene TRBV10-3 combines with J gene TRBJ1-2; D is undetermined. V dropped 2 bases and J dropped 6 bases, with 19 bases sitting between them. The CDR3 length is 16 residues. The germline V gene has CDR1 ENHRY and CDR2 SYGVKD.

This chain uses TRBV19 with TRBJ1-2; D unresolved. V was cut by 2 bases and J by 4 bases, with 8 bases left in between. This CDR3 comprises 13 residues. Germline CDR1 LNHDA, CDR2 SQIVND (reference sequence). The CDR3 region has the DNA TGTGCCAGTAGTATAATCGGTTCCTATGGCTACACCTTC. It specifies CASSIIGSYGYTF.

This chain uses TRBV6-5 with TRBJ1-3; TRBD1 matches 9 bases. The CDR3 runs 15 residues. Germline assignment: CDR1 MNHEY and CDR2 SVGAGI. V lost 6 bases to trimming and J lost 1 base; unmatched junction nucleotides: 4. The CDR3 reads CASSYRGPSGNTIYF. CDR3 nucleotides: TGTGCCAGCAGCTACAGGGGGCCTTCTGGAAACACCATATATTTT.

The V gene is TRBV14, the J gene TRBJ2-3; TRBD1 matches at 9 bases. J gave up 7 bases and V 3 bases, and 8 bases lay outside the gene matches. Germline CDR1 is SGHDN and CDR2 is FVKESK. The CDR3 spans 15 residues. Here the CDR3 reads CASSHVPGQGNTQYF. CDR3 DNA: TGTGCCAGCAGCCACGTCCCGGGACAGGGAAATACGCAGTATTTT.

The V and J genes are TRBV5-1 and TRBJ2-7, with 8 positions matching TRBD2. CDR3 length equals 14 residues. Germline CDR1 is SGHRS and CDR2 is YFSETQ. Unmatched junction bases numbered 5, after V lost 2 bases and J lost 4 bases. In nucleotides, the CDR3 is TGCGCCAGCAGCTTCGGCGGGGGGAAATACGAGCAGTACTTC. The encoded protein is CASSFGGGKYEQYF.

CDR3 amino acids: CASSTDPGNEKLFF. The CDR3 nucleotides are TGCGCCAGCAGCACGGACCCAGGGAATGAAAAACTGTTTTTT. The chain has TRBV5-1 and TRBJ1-4; possible D gene TRBD1, 5 bases. Trimming took off 4 bases at V and 5 bases at J, with 12 bases between the two ends. This CDR3 has 14 amino acids. Germline lookup yields CDR1 SGHRS and CDR2 YFSETQ.

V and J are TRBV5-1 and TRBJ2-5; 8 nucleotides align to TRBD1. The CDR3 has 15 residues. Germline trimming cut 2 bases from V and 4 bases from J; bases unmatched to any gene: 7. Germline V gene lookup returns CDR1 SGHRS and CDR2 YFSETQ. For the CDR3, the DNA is TGCGCCAGCAGCTTTTCAGGGGGCAACCGAGAGACCCAGTACTTC. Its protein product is CASSFSGGNRETQYF.

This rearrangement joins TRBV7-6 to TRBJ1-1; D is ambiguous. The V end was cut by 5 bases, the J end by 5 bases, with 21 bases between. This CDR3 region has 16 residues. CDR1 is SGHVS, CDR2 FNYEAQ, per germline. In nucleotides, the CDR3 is TGTGCCAGCAGCCCCCTTCCAGACACGGTTACGACTGAAGCTTTCTTT. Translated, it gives CASSPLPDTVTTEAFF. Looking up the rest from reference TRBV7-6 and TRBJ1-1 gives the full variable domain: GAGVSQSPRYKVTKRGQDVALRCDPISGHVSLYWYRQALGQGPEFLTYFNYEAQQDKSGLPNDRFSAERPEGSISTLTIQRTEQRDSAMYRCASSPLPDTVTTEAFFGQGTRLTVV.

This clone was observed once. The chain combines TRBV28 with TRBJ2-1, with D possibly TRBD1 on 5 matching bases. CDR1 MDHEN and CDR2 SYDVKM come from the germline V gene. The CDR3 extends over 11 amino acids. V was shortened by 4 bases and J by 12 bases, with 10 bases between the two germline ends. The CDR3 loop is CASSSRQWQFF. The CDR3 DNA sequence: TGTGCCAGCAGTTCGCGACAGTGGCAGTTCTTC. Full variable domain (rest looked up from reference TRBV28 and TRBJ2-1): DVKVTQSSRYLVKRTGEKVFLECVQDMDHENMFWYRQDPGLGLRLIYFSYDVKMKEKGDIPEGYSVSREKKERFSLILESASTNQTSMYLCASSSRQWQFFGPGTRLTVL.

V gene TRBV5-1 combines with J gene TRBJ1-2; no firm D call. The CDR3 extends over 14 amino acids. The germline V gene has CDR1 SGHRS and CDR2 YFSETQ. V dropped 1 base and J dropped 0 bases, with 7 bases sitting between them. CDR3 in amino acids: CASSLSDPNYGYTF. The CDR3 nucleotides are TGCGCCAGCAGCTTGTCAGATCCTAACTATGGCTACACCTTC.

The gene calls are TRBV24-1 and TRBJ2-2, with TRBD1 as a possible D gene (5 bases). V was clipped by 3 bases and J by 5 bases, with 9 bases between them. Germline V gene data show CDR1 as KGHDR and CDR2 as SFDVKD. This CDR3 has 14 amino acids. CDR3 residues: CATSDRGRTGELFF. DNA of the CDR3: TGTGCCACCAGTGATAGGGGCCGGACCGGGGAGCTGTTTTTT.

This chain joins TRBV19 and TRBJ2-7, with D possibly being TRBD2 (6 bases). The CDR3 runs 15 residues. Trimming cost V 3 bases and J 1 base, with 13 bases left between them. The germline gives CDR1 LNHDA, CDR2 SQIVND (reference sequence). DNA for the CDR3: TGTGCCAGTAGTATTATGCAGGGAGGATCCTACGAGCAGTACTTC. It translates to CASSIMQGGSYEQYF.

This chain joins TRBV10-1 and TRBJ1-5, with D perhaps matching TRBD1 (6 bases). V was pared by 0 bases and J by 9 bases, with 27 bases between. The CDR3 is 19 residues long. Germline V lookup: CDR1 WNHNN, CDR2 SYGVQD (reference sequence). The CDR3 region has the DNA TGCGCCAGCAGTGAGTCGGGGTCAGGGGATGATGGGACCGTGAGGCCCCAGCATTTT. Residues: CASSESGSGDDGTVRPQHF.

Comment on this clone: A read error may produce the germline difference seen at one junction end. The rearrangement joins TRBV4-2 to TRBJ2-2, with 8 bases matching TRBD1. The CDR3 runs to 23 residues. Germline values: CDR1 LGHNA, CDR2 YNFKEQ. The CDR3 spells CASRQDAPDRGHQTRSNTGELFF. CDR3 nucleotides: TGTGCCAGCAGGCAAGATGCCCCCGACAGGGGCCATCAAACCCGATCAAATACCGGGGAGCTGTTTTTT.